The clone carrying this T cell receptor beta chain appeared many times. As yet, its antigen is unknown. The sample comes from a study of T cell repertoires in cytomegalovirus infection. Across the study: Public TCR beta signatures indicated both CMV infection and matching HLA type.

TCRdb processed the reads anew with MiXCR; each CDR3 protein has one entry. The table records about 180,000 distinct CDR3 sequences, around an eighth of them present only once. The CDR3 consists of 18 residues. Germline-derived CDR1 and CDR2 are MNHEY and SVGEGT. V dropped 6 bases and J dropped 0 bases, with 23 bases sitting between them. Study-level findings and limits: HLA-C-restricted, CMV-specific TCR beta clonotypes were dominant ex vivo.

The sequence came from a human donor in good health (CMV status not recorded). Some clones in this sample may be carry-over from other donors' samples. The sequenced sample consisted of PBMCs. V is TRBV6-2 or TRBV6-3 and J is TRBJ1-2; D might be TRBD1 (5 bases). The CDR3 coding sequence is TGTGCCAGCAGATCTACTCCCGGGACCGCCTACTCTAACTATGGCTACACCTTC. Translation: CASRSTPGTAYSNYGYTF.